This TCR beta chain was captured in a study of metastatic and nonmetastatic thyroid tumors (dated by TCRdb to 2020 to 2022). Regarding the complete study: The researchers compared repertoires between peripheral blood samples and tumor or nodule tissue samples from patients with malignant or benign thyroid disease. The paper as a whole reports these results and caveats: In both blood and tumor samples, malignant tumors were reported to have significantly higher TCR beta diversity than benign nodules.

No patient had received any treatment before thyroid surgery. Using T-cell receptor beta sequencing, the researchers looked back retrospectively at clinical samples from patients, gathered between about 2012 and 2018. In regard to this clone: Its recognized antigen is unknown. The sample holds no much larger clone one base away, and base qualities are not on file.

The library was built by means of PCR. Sequenced using an Illumina HiSeq 4000. High-throughput sequencing was used to profile the TCR beta-chain CDR3 region of every patient. Processing in the source paper ran as follows. The researchers built a classifier to tell apart papillary thyroid cancer patients with distant metastasis, based on CDR3 differences among clinicopathological groups. The Shannon index was used to assess repertoire diversity, and the Morisita-Horn index was used to assess tumor-blood repertoire similarity. Clones were called with MiXCR by TCRdb after fastp trimmed the public reads at Q25, and only in-frame beta chains were retained. TCRdb's processing, not the study's, gives the V and J calls here. The sample table lists roughly 10,000 clones, under 35% of them with a count of one. Approximately 5.1% of the sample rests with the top ten. The CDR3 numbers 12 residues from cysteine through phenylalanine. Only the CDR3 DNA stays, 36 bases, in frame from base 1. The germline V gene yields MGHRA for CDR1 and YSYEKL for CDR2. V loses 1 base, J loses 8 bases, and the germline ends lie 8 bases apart.

The sequence came from a female donor with papillary thyroid cancer or a benign thyroid nodule (not recorded which). Some clones in this sample may be carry-over from other donors' samples. Sequenced: tumor tissue. The chain is assembled from TRBV4-1 and TRBJ1-2, with the D gene not confidently named. The CDR3 reads CASSQGTEGYTF. The nucleotides read TGCGCCAGCAGCCAAGGTACAGAAGGCTACACCTTC.